These T cell receptor beta chains were read from a single sample in a study of cytomegalovirus exposure and HLA in healthy donors. Profiled with immunoSEQ multiplex PCR; TCRdb holds only in-frame clones, not every one. The sample has 160,000 or so clones; 80% to 85% are singletons. Sequencing was performed on PBMCs. These receptors all come from a woman between 18 and 29 years old in good health and CMV-seronegative. The CDR3 runs from the conserved cysteine through the conserved F or W. Fields, in order: J gene, clone size, D gene, V gene, CDR3 DNA, CDR3 protein. D genes are given only for firm matches. Expanded clones get a size class; other rows say once, few or many, or leave the size out.

TRBJ1-2	.	TRBD1	TRBV5-4	TGTGCCAGCAGCGCCTACAGGGGGCATGGGTATGGCTACACCTTC	CASSAYRGHGYGYTF
TRBJ1-5	.	.	TRBV7-8	TGTGCCAGCAGCTTAAAACAGGCCAATCAGCCCCAGCATTTT	CASSLKQANQPQHF
TRBJ1-1	.	TRBD1	TRBV28	TGTGCCAGCAGTTTATCAGGGGGCATCACTGAAGCTTTCTTT	CASSLSGGITEAFF
TRBJ2-5	.	.	TRBV4-2	TGTGCCAGCAGCCAAGAGCTCGGTAGCGCGGAGACCCAGTACTTC	CASSQELGSAETQYF
TRBJ1-1	.	TRBD1	TRBV7-9	TGTGCCAGCAGCTTATCCCCGGACAGGATATTACCCGATGAAGCTTTCTTT	CASSLSPDRILPDEAFF
TRBJ2-3	.	.	TRBV27	TGTGCCAGCAGTTGGGCTGGGGCAGTAGATACGCAGTATTTT	CASSWAGAVDTQYF
TRBJ2-1	.	TRBD1	TRBV28	TGTGCCAGCAGTTTAAGCCAGGGGGCACCATATGAGCAGTTCTTC	CASSLSQGAPYEQFF
TRBJ2-1	once	.	TRBV30	TGTGCCTGGGCGAGGGGGACCATCTCCTACAATGAGCAGTTCTTC	CAWARGTISYNEQFF
TRBJ1-1	few	TRBD1	TRBV6-1	TGTGCCAGCAGTACCCGGGACAGGGTTATCCCTGAAGCTTTCTTT	CASSTRDRVIPEAFF
TRBJ2-7	once	.	TRBV5-4	TGTGCCAGCAGCTCCCGAGGGGGTCGGAACGAGCAGTACTTC	CASSSRGGRNEQYF
TRBJ2-7	.	TRBD1	TRBV11-3	TGTGCCAGCAGCTCTAAATTGGCAGGGGGCCACGAGCAGTACTTC	CASSSKLAGGHEQYF
TRBJ2-7	.	.	TRBV29-1	TGCAGCGTTGGGGGCCGGAGCTCCTACGAGCAGTACTTC	CSVGGRSSYEQYF
TRBJ1-4	once	.	TRBV18	TGTGCCAGCTCACCGGGCGCTAATGAAAAACTGTTTTTT	CASSPGANEKLFF
TRBJ2-3	.	.	TRBV29-1	TGCAGCTCCAAGTCAGGGGGGAGTATGGATACGCAGTATTTT	CSSKSGGSMDTQYF
TRBJ1-2	.	TRBD1	TRBV6-6	TGTGCCACCGTGTATACAGGGGGTAACTATGGCTACACCTTC	CATVYTGGNYGYTF
TRBJ2-5	.	TRBD2	TRBV5-6	TGTGCCAGCAGCCGGGGCGGGGGGGCTAGAGAGACCCAGTACTTC	CASSRGGGARETQYF
TRBJ2-7	.	TRBD1	TRBV14	TGTGCCAGCAGCCAGGACAGGGGAAGGACCTACGAGCAGTACTTC	CASSQDRGRTYEQYF
TRBJ2-5	.	TRBD1	TRBV18	TGTGCCAGCTCATCATTAGGGACAGCCAAGGAGGAGACCCAGTACTTC	CASSSLGTAKEETQYF
TRBJ1-2	.	.	TRBV6-5	TGTGCCAGCAGTCGACAGAGCTCCAGCTATGGCTACACCTTC	CASSRQSSSYGYTF
TRBJ2-2	.	TRBD2	TRBV6-4	TGTGCCAGCAGTGTCCTCAGCGGGGGGGGCACCGGGGAGCTGTTTTTT	CASSVLSGGGTGELFF
TRBJ1-4	.	.	TRBV5-1	TGCGCCAGCAGCTTGTTGGGGGCGCCGGTGGAAAAACTGTTTTTT	CASSLLGAPVEKLFF
TRBJ2-3	.	.	TRBV10-1	TGCGCCAGCAGTGATATGAGCACAGATACGCAGTATTTT	CASSDMSTDTQYF
TRBJ2-2	.	TRBD1	TRBV6-4	TGTGCCAGCAGTGCAAACAGGGGGTCGAACACCGGGGAGCTGTTTTTT	CASSANRGSNTGELFF
TRBJ2-7	once	TRBD1	TRBV18	TGTGCCAGCTCACAGGACAGGACGAATCGAGGCGAGCAGTACTTC	CASSQDRTNRGEQYF
TRBJ2-2	.	.	TRBV5-4	TGTGCCAGCAGCTTGGATCTCGCCGGGGCAGGGAGGTTCACCGGGGAGCTGTTTTTT	CASSLDLAGAGRFTGELFF
TRBJ1-2	few	TRBD1	TRBV5-1	TGCGCCAGCAGTCGTGGACAGGAGTACTATGGCTACACCTTC	CASSRGQEYYGYTF
TRBJ2-1	.	TRBD1	TRBV6-4	TGTGCCAGCAGTGAGGATACAGGGGGAGCGGAGAATGAGCAGTTCTTC	CASSEDTGGAENEQFF
TRBJ2-3	.	TRBD2	TRBV11-2	TGTGCCAGCAGCTTAGATAAGAGGGGAGCGGGGAACACAGATACGCAGTATTTT	CASSLDKRGAGNTDTQYF
TRBJ1-5	.	.	TRBV28	TGTGCCAGCAGTCCCTCCGTGGTGATTGGGGGCCTAAATCAGCCCCAGCATTTT	CASSPSVVIGGLNQPQHF
TRBJ2-4	.	.	TRBV10-3	TGTGCCATCAGTGAACAGGTGGAAAACATTCAGTACTTC	CAISEQVENIQYF
TRBJ2-1	.	TRBD1	TRBV5-6	TGTGCCAGCAGCTTTGGAAGACAGGGGGGTAATGAGCAGTTCTTC	CASSFGRQGGNEQFF
TRBJ2-3	.	.	TRBV5-4	TGTGCCAGCAGCGCAAGTCTCGCCGGAGAAGATACGCAGTATTTT	CASSASLAGEDTQYF
TRBJ1-2	.	.	TRBV28	TGTGCCAGCAGTCCGCCCAACAGGGCGCAGGGCTACGCCTTC	CASSPPNRAQGYAF
TRBJ2-7	few	.	TRBV6-5	TGTGCCAGCAGTTACTCCGGACTCCTGGGAGTGAACGAGCAGTACTTC	CASSYSGLLGVNEQYF
TRBJ1-2	.	.	TRBV30	TGTGCCTGGAGTGGGGACATTAACTATGGCTACACCTTC	CAWSGDINYGYTF
TRBJ1-2	.	TRBD1	TRBV10-3	TGTGCCATCAGTGAGTCGACGGGGACAGGGGGGCCGAAGATGGGTGGCTACACCTTC	CAISESTGTGGPKMGGYTF
TRBJ2-1	.	TRBD1	TRBV25-1	TGTGCCAGCAGTGAAGGGACAGCTTTCTACAATGAGCAGTTCTTC	CASSEGTAFYNEQFF
TRBJ1-3	.	.	TRBV4-1	TGCGCCAGCAGCCAAGGAGGGACTGGAAACACCATATATTTT	CASSQGGTGNTIYF
TRBJ2-7	.	.	TRBV7-9	TGTGCCAGCAGCCTCTCCTCAGGGGTCAGCTACGAGCAGTACTTC	CASSLSSGVSYEQYF
TRBJ2-3	few	.	TRBV5-1	TGCGCCAGCAGCAGGCCCAGGGGAGATACGCAGTATTTT	CASSRPRGDTQYF
TRBJ2-7	.	TRBD2	TRBV27	TGTGCCAGCAGTTTGTCGAGCGGGGGTTCCTACGAGCAGTACTTC	CASSLSSGGSYEQYF
TRBJ2-6	medium-sized	.	TRBV15	TGTGCCACCAGCAGAGATGGGGACAACTCTGGGGCCAACGTCCTGACTTTC	CATSRDGDNSGANVLTF